The 20 T cell receptor beta chains in this list originate from one sample, sequenced in a study of molecular identifiers for immune sequencing clone quantification. Using its own MiXCR run on the PCR reads, TCRdb lists one record per CDR3 protein. The table lists 100,000 or so distinct CDR3 sequences, roughly 23% of them singletons. The specimen was naive CD8+ T cells from blood, with Jurkat cell RNA spiked in. Sample subset: FACS-sorted CD8+CD4-CCR7+CD45RA+ naive T cells. The receptors stem from a human donor in good health. Some libraries in this study had Jurkat cell RNA spiked in.

With regard to this clonotype: With a much larger clone just one base away, this may be a read error. Because it lacks the conserved phenylalanine or tryptophan at the end, this CDR3 is likely a read error. The V call is TRBV29-1, the J call TRBJ2-7; D is perhaps TRBD1 (6 bases). CDR3 length: 11 amino acids. The ends were cut back, 7 bases at V and 2 bases at J, with 9 bases in the middle. The germline CDR1 and CDR2 sequences are SQVTM and ANQGSEA. CDR3 nucleotide sequence: TGCAGCGGAGGGGGTACCTACGAGCAGTACTGC. Protein: CSGGGTYEQYC.

This clonotype was recorded many times. This chain joins TRBV4-1 and TRBJ1-5; possibly TRBD1 for D (5 bases). CDR1 and CDR2 from the germline V gene are MGHRA and YSYEKL. The ends were cut back, 0 bases at V and 0 bases at J, with 6 bases in the middle. The CDR3 length is 15 residues. CDR3 DNA sequence: TGCGCCAGCAGCCAAGAAGGGGTTAGCAATCAGCCCCAGCATTTT. This translates into CASSQEGVSNQPQHF.

This clonotype was seen only a few times. The rearrangement joins TRBV11-2 to TRBJ2-1; 7 nucleotides match TRBD2. The CDR3 covers 17 residues. Germline CDR1 and CDR2: SGHAT and FQNNGV. After removal of 5 bases from V and 12 bases from J, the junction contained 22 bases not matched to a gene. CDR3 nucleotide sequence: TGTGCCAGCAGCCTCAATTGGGAGGGTCGCGGGAGCGGTGTGCAGTTCTTC. Its protein product is CASSLNWEGRGSGVQFF.

This clonotype has ten or more counts. V usage is TRBV11-2 and J usage is TRBJ2-5; D is unresolved. Trimming shortened V by 0 bases and J by 2 bases, and 10 bases separated the two germline ends. Germline V gene lookup returns CDR1 SGHAT and CDR2 FQNNGV. The CDR3 has 15 residues. The CDR3 is CASSLDWSIQETQYF. CDR3 DNA sequence: TGTGCCAGCAGCTTAGATTGGAGTATTCAAGAGACCCAGTACTTC.

This clonotype was found a few times. The gene calls are TRBV18 and TRBJ2-3; 10 bases are a match to TRBD1. There are 16 residues in the CDR3. The J segment lost 4 bases and the V segment lost 2 bases, leaving 6 bases of the junction unmatched. CDR1 is KGHSH, CDR2 LQKENI, per germline. The CDR3 DNA reads TGTGCCAGCTCACCAACCGAGGGACAGGGGTCAGATACGCAGTATTTT. This translates into CASSPTEGQGSDTQYF.

This clonotype has a count of ten or more. This chain joins TRBV11-3 and TRBJ2-3; 11 nucleotides line up with TRBD2. The CDR3 consists of 18 residues. With 5 bases clipped from V and 6 bases from J, the junction kept 16 bases outside the gene matches. Germline V CDR1 and CDR2: SGHNT, YENEEA. The CDR3 is CASSDTSGGPNFEDTQYF. CDR3 sequence (DNA): TGTGCCAGCAGCGACACTAGCGGGGGACCCAATTTTGAGGATACGCAGTATTTT.

This clonotype was counted at least ten times. The chain links TRBV5-4 to TRBJ2-2, with 8 bases matching TRBD1. CDR3 length equals 16 residues. V lost 5 bases and J lost 1; bases outside the gene matches: 7. In germline, CDR1 is SGHNT, CDR2 YYREEE (reference sequence). The CDR3 sequence: CASRVRGQGNTGELFF. CDR3 in DNA: TGTGCCAGCAGGGTGCGTGGACAGGGGAACACCGGGGAGCTGTTTTTT.

V gene TRBV12-3 or TRBV12-4 combines with J gene TRBJ2-2; either TRBD1 or TRBD2 may supply D (6 bases each). V lost 6 bases and J 0 bases, leaving 14 bases between the germline ends. The CDR3 spans 16 residues. The CDR3: CASRTGGPPNTGELFF. In DNA, the CDR3 is TGTGCCAGCAGGACCGGGGGCCCACCGAACACCGGGGAGCTGTTTTTT.

V is TRBV27 and J is TRBJ2-2, with D uncertain. The length of the CDR3 is 15 residues. The V end was cut by 8 bases, the J end by 5 bases, with 18 bases between. Germline values: CDR1 MNHEY, CDR2 SMNVEV (reference sequence). This chain's CDR3 is CASGMGSLGTGELFF. As DNA, the CDR3 is TGTGCCAGCGGCATGGGGTCTCTGGGAACCGGGGAGCTGTTTTTT.

This chain connects TRBV4-3 to TRBJ2-7, with D perhaps TRBD2 (7 bases). V lost 1 base, J lost 5 bases, and 15 bases lay in between. The CDR3 sequence is 15 residues long. CDR1 is LGHNA and CDR2 is YSLEER in the germline V gene. The CDR3 protein is CASSQVRGAGNEQYF. The CDR3 DNA reads TGCGCCAGCAGCCAAGTCCGGGGGGCTGGGAACGAGCAGTACTTC.

This clonotype was observed many times. The V call is TRBV7-9, the J call TRBJ1-3; D not resolved. V lost 5 bases and J 4 bases, leaving 9 bases between the germline ends. Germline lookup yields CDR1 SEHNR and CDR2 FQNEAQ (reference sequence). The CDR3 has 13 residues. In nucleotides, the CDR3 is TGTGCCAGCAGCACCCGGCCGGGAAACACCATATATTTT. Its translation is CASSTRPGNTIYF.

Many counts were recorded for this clonotype. The chain has TRBV5-6 and TRBJ1-2; no definite D call. Deletions cut 4 bases from V and 3 bases from J, with 13 bases between. The CDR3 extends over 14 amino acids. From germline, CDR1 is SGHDT and CDR2 YYEEEE. The CDR3 DNA sequence: TGTGCCAGCAGCCAAGTAACAGAGTACTATGGCTACACCTTC. This encodes CASSQVTEYYGYTF. Full variable domain (outside the CDR3, taken from reference TRBV5-6 and TRBJ1-2): DAGVTQSPTHLIKTRGQQVTLRCSPKSGHDTVSWYQQALGQGPQFIFQYYEEEERQRGNFPDRFSGHQFPNYSSELNVNALLLGDSALYLCASSQVTEYYGYTFGSGTRLTVV.

Comments on this clonotype: The junction departs from germline at one end; a sequencing error may be responsible. J is TRBJ2-5 and V is TRBV2; 10 nucleotides match TRBD2. This CDR3 region has 14 residues. Germline CDR1 and CDR2: SNHLY and FYNNEI. In nucleotides, the CDR3 is TGCGCCAGCAGCTTAGCGGGGGGCCAAGAGACCCAGTACTTC. Encoded protein: CASSLAGGQETQYF.

Points on this clonotype: A clone one base away is much larger, so this may be a read error. The CDR3 does not end in the conserved phenylalanine or tryptophan, so this is likely a read error. The chain has TRBV7-8 and TRBJ2-7, with no clear D. The germline gives CDR1 SGHVS, CDR2 FQNEAQ. The V gene lost 3 bases and the J gene lost 4 bases, with 10 bases spanning the gap. The CDR3 runs 13 residues. In nucleotides, the CDR3 is TGTGCCAGCAGCTTGGGCCTATCTTACGAGCAGTACCTC. It yields the protein CASSLGLSYEQYL.

The chain links TRBV4-1 to TRBJ1-5; perhaps TRBD1 as D (5 bases). The CDR3 is made up of 14 amino acids. From germline, CDR1 is MGHRA and CDR2 YSYEKL. Trimming removed 4 bases at V and 4 bases at J, with 11 bases between. The CDR3 nucleotides read TGCGCCAGCAGCCCCTTAGACAGAAATCAGCCCCAGCATTTT. Its translation: CASSPLDRNQPQHF.

This clonotype has a count of ten or more. This chain connects TRBV27 to TRBJ2-3, with 8 bases fitting TRBD2. Trimming cost V 3 bases and J 0 bases; bases outside gene matches: 5. CDR3 length equals 16 residues. The germline gives CDR1 MNHEY, CDR2 SMNVEV (reference sequence). CDR3 in amino acids: CASSFFSGRSTDTQYF. CDR3 in DNA: TGTGCCAGCAGTTTCTTCAGCGGGAGAAGCACAGATACGCAGTATTTT.

This clonotype has just a few counts. The J gene is TRBJ2-1, the V gene TRBV21-1; no DNA check was done on the table's D call, TRBD2. TRBV21-1 is a pseudogene segment. The CDR3 loop spans 17 amino acids. The CDR3 nucleotides are TGTGCCAGCAGCAAAGGCCCGACTAGTTATAGGCCCAATGAGCAGTTCTTC. Encoded protein: CASSKGPTSYRPNEQFF.

Many counts were recorded for this clonotype. This chain uses TRBV6-6 with TRBJ2-3; perhaps TRBD1 as D (5 bases). The germline CDR1 and CDR2 sequences are MNHNY and SVGAGI (reference sequence). Trimming removed 0 bases from V and 2 bases from J, with 18 bases in between. The length of the CDR3 is 18 residues. The CDR3 DNA reads as TGTGCCAGCAGTTACTCGACCAGGGCCCTTTCCGACACAGATACGCAGTATTTT. It specifies CASSYSTRALSDTDTQYF.

This clonotype appeared many times. This sequence joins TRBV29-1 and TRBJ2-5; D is unresolved. The germline V and J ends were trimmed by 0 bases and 7 bases, with 12 bases remaining between them. This CDR3 has 13 residues. Germline CDR1 SQVTM, CDR2 ANQGSEA. The CDR3, as DNA: TGCAGCGTTGAAGATCCTACAGACGTGACCCAGTACTTC. Translating gives CSVEDPTDVTQYF.

This clonotype was observed many times. The CDR3 sequence is CASSSGPGVSLSYNEQFF. Written as DNA, the CDR3 is TGTGCCAGCAGTTCTGGCCCAGGGGTGAGCCTCTCCTACAATGAGCAGTTCTTC. The genes are TRBV7-2 and TRBJ2-1; D might be TRBD1 (6 bases). The ends were cut back, 6 bases at V and 0 bases at J, with 21 bases in the middle. From germline, CDR1 is SGHTA and CDR2 FQGNSA. The CDR3 runs 18 residues.